Reported below is one TCR beta chain. Its antigen is currently unknown. This record belongs to a study of OX40 agonist ivuxolimab in advanced cancers. Background on the study: Patients were treated with intravenous ivuxolimab, dosed at 0.01 to 10 mg/kg and infused every 2 weeks. Patients assigned to dose escalation were diagnosed with hepatocellular carcinoma, melanoma, renal cell or head and neck cancer. Study-wide findings and caveats: The CD4+ and CD8+ T cells in the blood had expanded clonally by week 6 at 0.1 to 3.0 mg/kg. Expanded clones were, on average, more numerous in CD8+ T cells than in CD4+.

Libraries were prepared by immunoSEQ multiplex PCR; TCRdb keeps only in-frame clonotypes and omits some of them. The table lists around 33,000 clones, 92% of them singletons. V was shortened by 0 bases and J by 3 bases, with 13 bases between the two germline ends. CDR1 and CDR2 from the germline V gene are SGHNT and YYREEE (reference sequence). CDR3 length: 16 residues. This TCR derives from an adult with an advanced solid tumor such as melanoma, head and neck, liver or kidney cancer. The chain recombines TRBV5-4 with TRBJ2-1; D gene ambiguous. Sequenced here: CD4+ or CD8+ T cells sorted from blood, sampled in a trial of the OX40 agonist ivuxolimab. CDR3 DNA sequence: TGTGCCAGCAGCTTGGATCCTGTCTTACGCTACAATGAGCAGTTCTTC. Its translation is CASSLDPVLRYNEQFF.